This entry lists 24 T cell receptor beta chains sequenced from one sample in a study of cytomegalovirus exposure and HLA in healthy donors. The data were produced by immunoSEQ multiplex PCR, yet TCRdb's version contains in-frame clones alone and is incomplete. Of hundreds of thousands of clones detected, about 90% appear once; the ten largest clones hold around 1.2%. Source material: PBMCs. The receptors come from a woman in her 30s in good health and CMV-seropositive.

The rearrangement joins TRBV29-1 to TRBJ2-7; the match to TRBD2 covers 9 bases. This CDR3 is built from 15 residues. Germline-derived CDR1 and CDR2 are SQVTM and ANQGSEA. The junction had 10 bases not matched to a gene; V was cut back by 4 bases and J by 3 bases. The CDR3: CSVVFGGSGSYEQYF. The CDR3 nucleotides read TGCAGCGTTGTTTTCGGCGGTAGCGGGAGCTACGAGCAGTACTTC.

The J gene is TRBJ1-1, the V gene TRBV6-6; D possibly corresponds to TRBD1 (5 bases). Trimming took 0 bases from V and 4 from J, leaving 12 bases between them. CDR1 MNHNY and CDR2 SVGAGI come from the germline V gene (reference sequence). The CDR3 totals 15 residues. The CDR3 DNA is TGTGCCAGCAGTTACTCGGGGCAGTACCTCACTGAAGCTTTCTTT. Its protein product is CASSYSGQYLTEAFF.

As DNA, the CDR3 is TGTGCCACCAGCAGAGGTAGGGGTAATGAGCAGTTCTTC. Encoded protein: CATSRGRGNEQFF. The rearrangement links TRBV15 to TRBJ2-1; perhaps TRBD1 as D (5 bases). The CDR3 runs 13 residues. Germline V gives CDR1 LNHNV, CDR2 YYDKDF (reference sequence). V was cut by 1 base and J by 7 bases, with 8 bases left in between.

The V and J genes are TRBV9 and TRBJ2-1; 15 bases line up with TRBD2. In germline, CDR1 is SGDLS, CDR2 YYNGEE. This CDR3 contains 15 residues. V lost 7 bases and J lost 7; bases outside the gene matches: 6. The CDR3 DNA reads TGTGCCAGCGCGGGACTAGCGGGAGGTATGAATGAGCAGTTCTTC. Translating it yields CASAGLAGGMNEQFF.

The chain joins TRBV9 to TRBJ2-1, with 12 bases aligning to TRBD1. The CDR3 length is 13 residues. V lost 4 bases, J lost 14 bases, and 7 bases stayed unmatched. Looked up from germline, CDR1 is SGDLS and CDR2 is YYNGEE. CDR3 DNA: TGTGCCAGCAGCCCCGGGACAGGGGGCCTCGAGTTCTTC. The encoded protein is CASSPGTGGLEFF.

The rearrangement uses TRBV11-3 and TRBJ2-1; 11 bases fit TRBD2. The V and J ends lost 1 base and 8 bases, in that order; junction bases with no gene match: 10. Germline V CDR1 and CDR2: SGHNT, YENEEA. This CDR3 region has 17 residues. The CDR3 nucleotides are TGTGCCAGCAGCTTAGGGGGGACTAGCGGAGTCATCGATGAGCAGTTCTTC. Translated, it gives CASSLGGTSGVIDEQFF.

The rearrangement joins TRBV7-9 to TRBJ1-4; the D gene is possibly TRBD1 (5 bases). CDR1 and CDR2 from the germline V gene are SEHNR and FQNEAQ (reference sequence). This CDR3 is 15 amino acids long. V shed 2 bases and J shed 4 bases, with 11 bases lying between them. The chain's CDR3 is CASSLFGGFNEKLFF. As DNA, the CDR3 is TGTGCCAGCAGCTTATTCGGGGGTTTTAATGAAAAACTGTTTTTT.

The chain has TRBV5-1 and TRBJ2-1; D is uncertain. Germline V gene data show CDR1 as SGHRS and CDR2 as YFSETQ. This CDR3 region has 13 residues. V lost 1 base and J 6 bases, leaving 8 bases between the germline ends. The CDR3 coding sequence is TGCGCCAGCAGCTTGTCTAGTTTCAATGAGCAGTTCTTC. Protein: CASSLSSFNEQFF.

CDR3 protein: CASSLAGTSGGKTYEQYF. The CDR3 DNA reads TGCGCCAGCAGCTTGGCTGGGACTAGCGGGGGTAAAACCTACGAGCAGTACTTC. The chain combines TRBV5-1 with TRBJ2-7; the match to TRBD2 covers 14 bases. The trim removed 0 bases at V and 2 bases at J, leaving 7 bases unmatched. Germline values: CDR1 SGHRS, CDR2 YFSETQ. The CDR3 runs to 18 residues.

The genes are TRBV5-4 and TRBJ1-1, with TRBD1 identical over 10 bases. Germline CDR1 SGHNT, CDR2 YYREEE (reference sequence). The CDR3 contains 13 residues. Trimming removed 5 bases from V and 4 bases from J; junction bases left unmatched: 2. CDR3 coding DNA: TGTGCCAGCAGACGACAGGGGGCCACTGAAGCTTTCTTT. Its translation is CASRRQGATEAFF.

The genes are TRBV6-4 and TRBJ2-3; 7 bases agree with TRBD1. Trimming removed 1 base from V and 2 bases from J; junction bases left unmatched: 3. Germline loops: CDR1 MRHNA, CDR2 SNTAGT. CDR3 length: 15 residues. CDR3 loop: CASSDFGQATDTQYF. CDR3 DNA sequence: TGTGCCAGCAGTGACTTCGGACAGGCCACAGATACGCAGTATTTT.

The J gene is TRBJ2-5, the V gene TRBV28; perhaps TRBD2 as D (6 bases). Germline CDR1 and CDR2: MDHEN and SYDVKM. The CDR3 runs to 14 residues. The ends were cut back, 7 bases at V and 4 bases at J, with 16 bases in the middle. The CDR3 DNA sequence: TGTGCCAGCACTCCGTTAGCGGACGCAGAGACCCAGTACTTC. Its translation: CASTPLADAETQYF.

The chain is built from TRBV6-1 and TRBJ2-5, with TRBD2 identical over 7 bases. CDR1 and CDR2 from the germline V gene are MNHNS and SASEGT. Germline trimming cut 0 bases from V and 1 base from J; bases unmatched to any gene: 8. This CDR3 is built from 17 residues. The DNA for the CDR3 is TGTGCCAGCAGTGAAGCGGTTGTAGGGAGGGTCCAAGAGACCCAGTACTTC. Translating gives CASSEAVVGRVQETQYF.

In nucleotides, the CDR3 is TGCGCCAGCAGTGAAGGGACCGCGGGGAACATTCAGTACTTC. Its translation: CASSEGTAGNIQYF. The V and J genes are TRBV10-1 and TRBJ2-4, with D possibly TRBD2 on 6 matching bases. The V and J ends lost 3 bases and 7 bases respectively, with 13 bases between them. Per the germline V gene, CDR1 is WNHNN and CDR2 is SYGVQD (reference sequence). This CDR3 spans 14 amino acids.

The V gene is TRBV5-1, the J gene TRBJ1-1; 11 nucleotides agree with TRBD1. The V segment lost 2 bases and the J segment 5 bases; nucleotides outside the gene matches: 8. Germline V gene sequence: CDR1 SGHRS, CDR2 YFSETQ. The CDR3 sequence is 16 residues long. DNA of the CDR3: TGCGCCAGCAGCTTAGATGGACAGGGGGCCGTTACTGAAGCTTTCTTT. Translated, it gives CASSLDGQGAVTEAFF.

The chain employs TRBV5-4 and TRBJ2-1; D possibly corresponds to TRBD1 (5 bases). Trimming pared 2 bases from V and 8 bases from J, leaving 8 bases between. The length of the CDR3 is 12 residues. Germline CDR1 reads SGHNT; CDR2 reads YYREEE (reference sequence). The CDR3 here is CASSFQGDEQFF. Written as DNA, the CDR3 is TGTGCCAGCAGCTTCCAAGGGGATGAGCAGTTCTTC.

A single count supports this clone. V gene TRBV30 combines with J gene TRBJ2-3; tentatively, D is TRBD2 (5 bases). Trimming took off 2 bases at V and 3 bases at J, with 12 bases between the two ends. The CDR3 has 14 amino acids. From germline, CDR1 is GTSNPN and CDR2 SVGIG (reference sequence). The CDR3 here is CAWSSGSGTDTQYF. The DNA for the CDR3 is TGTGCCTGGAGTAGTGGGAGCGGAACAGATACGCAGTATTTT.

The chain links TRBV28 to TRBJ2-5; D is possibly TRBD1 (6 bases). In germline, CDR1 is MDHEN, CDR2 SYDVKM. V was shortened by 1 base and J by 3 bases, with 12 bases between the two germline ends. The CDR3 loop spans 15 amino acids. The CDR3 spells CASSLLGAPKETQYF. The CDR3 region has the DNA TGTGCCAGCAGTTTATTGGGGGCCCCCAAAGAGACCCAGTACTTC.

Comments on this clone: The sample contains more than one DNA sequence encoding this CDR3. The genes are TRBV5-1 and TRBJ1-5, with D unresolved. Germline lookup yields CDR1 SGHRS and CDR2 YFSETQ. V was shortened by 2 bases and J by 0 bases, with 9 bases between the two germline ends. The CDR3 contains 15 residues. CDR3 protein: CASSLGGYSNQPQHF. The CDR3 nucleotides read TGCGCCAGCAGCTTAGGAGGATATAGCAATCAGCCCCAGCATTTT.

The rearrangement uses TRBV4-2 and TRBJ2-1; no reliable D call. The CDR3 sequence is 13 residues long. The V gene lost 4 bases and the J gene lost 5 bases, with 9 bases spanning the gap. CDR1 and CDR2 (germline): LGHNA, YNFKEQ. The CDR3 loop reads CASSLPGNNEQFF. CDR3 coding DNA: TGTGCCAGCAGCCTTCCTGGCAACAATGAGCAGTTCTTC.

The chain is built from TRBV2 and TRBJ1-1, with D uncertain. The CDR3 has 12 amino acids. Trimming stripped 1 base from V and 7 bases from J, with 7 bases between. Germline loops: CDR1 SNHLY, CDR2 FYNNEI. DNA for the CDR3: TGTGCCAGCAGTGAAGTGGAGGGTGAAGCTTTCTTT. It codes for CASSEVEGEAFF. Combining the CDR3 with reference TRBV2 and TRBJ1-1 gives the whole variable domain EPEVTQTPSHQVTQMGQEVILRCVPISNHLYFYWYRQILGQKVEFLVSFYNNEISEKSEIFDDQFSVERPDGSNFTLKIRSTKLEDSAMYFCASSEVEGEAFFGQGTRLTVV.

The chain is built from TRBV7-9 and TRBJ1-1, with a tentative D call TRBD1 (5 bases). CDR3 length: 16 residues. V was trimmed by 1 base and J by 4 bases, leaving 16 bases between them. Germline V lookup: CDR1 SEHNR, CDR2 FQNEAQ (reference sequence). The CDR3 nucleotides are TGTGCCAGCAGCTTAGACAGGAAGATCCTGGGCACTGAAGCTTTCTTT. Translating it yields CASSLDRKILGTEAFF.

This chain links TRBV7-2 with TRBJ2-7, with 7 bases aligning to TRBD1. Trimming at V came to 5 bases and at J to 4 bases, leaving 5 bases not matched to a gene. CDR3 length: 13 amino acids. In germline, CDR1 is SGHTA, CDR2 FQGNSA. Written as DNA, the CDR3 is TGTGCCAGCAGCGACCGGGACAGATACGAGCAGTACTTC. Its protein product is CASSDRDRYEQYF.

V is TRBV7-9 and J is TRBJ2-3, with 9 bases lining up with TRBD2. J was trimmed by 4 bases and V by 2 bases; bases with no gene match: 7. Germline values: CDR1 SEHNR, CDR2 FQNEAQ (reference sequence). This CDR3 comprises 16 residues. The CDR3 bases are TGTGCCAGCAGCTTACCTCACGGGACTAGCTCAGATACGCAGTATTTT. Amino acids: CASSLPHGTSSDTQYF.